This T cell receptor beta chain was profiled in a study of response to subunit inactivated influenza vaccine. General study findings and limits: The authors proposed limited new T cell recruitment per seasonal influenza vaccination.

Trimming removed 4 bases from V and 7 bases from J, with 10 bases in between. CDR1 MNHEY and CDR2 SVGAGI come from the germline V gene. The CDR3 length is 12 residues. Comments on this clonotype: The antigen is undetermined.

Via MiXCR, TCRdb re-called the RT-PCR reads, giving one row per CDR3 protein. This table holds 800,000 or so distinct CDR3 sequences, about 20% found once. The receptor comes from a man aged 50 to 59 who received an inactivated influenza vaccine. Here the sequenced sample was PBMCs from blood, taken around 5 days after vaccination. V and J are TRBV6-5 and TRBJ1-2, with unresolved D. The CDR3 sequence: CASSSGYIGYTF. As DNA, the CDR3 is TGTGCCAGCAGTTCGGGTTATATTGGCTACACCTTC.